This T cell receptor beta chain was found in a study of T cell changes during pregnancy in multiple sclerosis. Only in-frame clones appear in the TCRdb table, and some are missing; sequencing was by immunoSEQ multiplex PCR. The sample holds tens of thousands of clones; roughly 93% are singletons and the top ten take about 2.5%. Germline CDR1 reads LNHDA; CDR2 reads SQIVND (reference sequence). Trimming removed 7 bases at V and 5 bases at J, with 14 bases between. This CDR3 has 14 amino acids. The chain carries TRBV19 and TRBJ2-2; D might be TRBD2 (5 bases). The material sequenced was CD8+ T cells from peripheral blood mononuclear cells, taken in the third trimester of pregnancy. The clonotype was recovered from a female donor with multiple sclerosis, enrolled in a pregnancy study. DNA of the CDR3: TGTGCCAGTATTCGAACGGGAAGGACCGGGGAGCTGTTTTTT. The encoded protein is CASIRTGRTGELFF.